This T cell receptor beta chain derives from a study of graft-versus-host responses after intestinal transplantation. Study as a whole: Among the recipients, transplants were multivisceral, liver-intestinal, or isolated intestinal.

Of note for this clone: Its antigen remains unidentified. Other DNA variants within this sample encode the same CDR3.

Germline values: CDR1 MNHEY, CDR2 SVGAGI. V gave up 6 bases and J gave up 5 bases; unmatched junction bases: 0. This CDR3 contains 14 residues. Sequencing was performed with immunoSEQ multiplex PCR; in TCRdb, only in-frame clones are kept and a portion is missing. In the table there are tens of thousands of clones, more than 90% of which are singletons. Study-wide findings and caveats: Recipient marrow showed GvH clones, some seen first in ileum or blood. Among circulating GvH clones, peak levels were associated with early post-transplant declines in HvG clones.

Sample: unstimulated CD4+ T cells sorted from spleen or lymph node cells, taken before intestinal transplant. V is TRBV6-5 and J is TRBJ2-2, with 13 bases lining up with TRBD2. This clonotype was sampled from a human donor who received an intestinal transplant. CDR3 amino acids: CASRLAGGTGELFF. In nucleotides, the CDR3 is TGTGCCAGCAGACTAGCGGGAGGGACCGGGGAGCTGTTTTTT.